What follows is one T cell receptor (beta chain) and its context. The sample belongs to a study of blood T cell repertoires in COVID-19. Study details: Specimens from acute and convalescent COVID-19 originated in the United States, Italy and Spain. Nucleic acid was either cDNA or gDNA, and it came from T cells, B-cell-depleted T cells, or PBMCs.

The V end lost 5 bases, the J end lost 5 bases, and 18 bases lay between the germline ends. The CDR3 extends over 15 amino acids. Germline CDR1 reads MDHEN; CDR2 reads SYDVKM. Methods used by the authors: Researchers report that nucleated cell counts were estimated from reference gene primer amplification. Sequencing was performed with immunoSEQ multiplex PCR; in TCRdb, only in-frame clones are kept and a portion is missing. V and J calls plus clone size are reproduced from that table; the DNA served to infer D and trimming. The sample comprises tens of thousands of clones, over 80% of which are singletons, and about 15% rests with the top ten.

The chain recombines TRBV28 with TRBJ1-1; the D is unclear. Sequenced: peripheral blood. This TCR derives from a woman aged 80 or older with active or convalescent COVID-19. The CDR3 DNA reads TGTGCCAGCAGTCCCAGATGGCGGGGTAGGACTGAAGCTTTCTTT. As protein: CASSPRWRGRTEAFF.